The 15 T cell receptor beta chains reported below all come from one sample, sequenced in a study of cytomegalovirus exposure and HLA in healthy donors (dated by TCRdb to the late 2010s). The library was produced with the immunoSEQ multiplex PCR assay. For the multiplex PCR, a mixture combining 60 forward primers for TCR Vbeta segments and 13 reverse primers for TCR Jbeta segments was used. Imported from immuneACCESS, the table was reduced by TCRdb to in-frame sequences with V and J called. These copies leave out some clones; in studies compared against another copy, an unresolved V gene accounts for under half, and the cause of the remainder is not known. Recorded for this sample are roughly 170,000 clones; 80% of them occurred a single time. Under 0.8% of the sample is in the top ten clones. The sample was PBMCs. The receptors come from a boy between 10 and 17 years old in good health and CMV-seronegative.

Notes on this clone: One end of the junction is discordant with germline, which a read error may explain. V gene TRBV7-2 combines with J gene TRBJ2-7, with 10 bases matching TRBD2. CDR3 length: 15 residues. CDR1 and CDR2 (germline): SGHTA, FQGNSA. The CDR3 DNA reads TGTGCCAGCAGCAACCGTAGGACTAGCGGCTACCCACAAGTCTTC. Its protein product is CASSNRRTSGYPQVF.

This chain joins TRBV30 and TRBJ1-5, with D unresolved. Trimming removed 0 bases at V and 1 base at J, with 7 bases between. The CDR3 totals 14 residues. CDR1 is GTSNPN, CDR2 SVGIG, per germline (reference sequence). CDR3 sequence: CAWSVRRSNQPQHF. In DNA, the CDR3 is TGTGCCTGGAGTGTACGTCGGAGCAATCAGCCCCAGCATTTT.

This sequence joins TRBV19 and TRBJ1-1; 9 bases map to TRBD1. Germline CDR1 and CDR2: LNHDA and SQIVND (reference sequence). CDR3 size: 14 residues. Trimming cost V 1 base and J 7 bases; bases outside gene matches: 4. The CDR3 protein is CASSIGDRDVEAFF. As DNA, the CDR3 is TGTGCCAGTAGTATAGGGGACAGGGATGTTGAAGCTTTCTTT.

The chain combines TRBV7-9 with TRBJ2-1; 16 bases align to TRBD2. The V and J ends lost 1 base and 8 bases, in that order; junction bases with no gene match: 8. CDR1 SEHNR and CDR2 FQNEAQ come from the germline V gene (reference sequence). The CDR3 covers 18 residues. The CDR3 region is CASSLGSGLAGGQDEQFF. CDR3 nucleotide sequence: TGTGCCAGCAGCTTAGGATCGGGACTAGCGGGAGGGCAGGATGAGCAGTTCTTC.

This chain joins TRBV7-9 and TRBJ2-2, with D tentatively TRBD1 (6 bases). The CDR3 loop spans 16 amino acids. Trimming pared 5 bases from V and 4 bases from J, leaving 17 bases between. Per germline, CDR1 SEHNR and CDR2 FQNEAQ (reference sequence). The CDR3 spells CASSARQGLGTGELFF. As DNA, the CDR3 is TGTGCCAGCAGCGCCCGTCAGGGGCTTGGCACCGGGGAGCTGTTTTTT.

The chain carries TRBV25-1 and TRBJ1-3; possible D gene TRBD1, 6 bases. V lost 8 bases, J lost 4 bases, and 9 bases lay in between. The germline V gene has CDR1 MGHDK and CDR2 SYGVNS. This CDR3 contains 12 residues. In DNA, the CDR3 is TGTGCCAGCGGGGGACAAGGAAACACCATATATTTT. Translation: CASGGQGNTIYF.

The rearrangement uses TRBV11-2 and TRBJ1-5; tentatively, D is TRBD1 (5 bases). The length of the CDR3 is 15 residues. Germline lookup yields CDR1 SGHAT and CDR2 FQNNGV. V lost 2 bases to trimming and J lost 4 bases, with 12 bases between them. The CDR3 spells CASSLTGIYNQPQHF. The CDR3 DNA sequence: TGTGCCAGCAGCTTAACAGGCATCTATAATCAGCCCCAGCATTTT.

The chain has TRBV30 and TRBJ1-3; D may be TRBD1 (6 bases). The CDR3 is 15 amino acids. The V end lost 3 bases, the J end lost 0 bases, and 12 bases lay between the germline ends. In germline, CDR1 is GTSNPN, CDR2 SVGIG (reference sequence). The CDR3 DNA reads as TGTGCCTGGAGCCAGGACAGAAACTCTGGAAACACCATATATTTT. This encodes CAWSQDRNSGNTIYF.

This chain links TRBV4-3 with TRBJ2-5; 13 bases match TRBD2. V lost 4 bases to trimming and J lost 9 bases; unmatched junction nucleotides: 8. CDR1 LGHNA and CDR2 YSLEER come from the germline V gene. The CDR3 runs to 15 residues. CDR3 in DNA: TGCGCCAGCAGCCCCAACCCCACTAGCGGGAGGGCCCAGTACTTC. Its translation is CASSPNPTSGRAQYF.

This clone was recorded only once. This sequence joins TRBV9 and TRBJ1-1; D unclear. V lost 4 bases, J lost 10 bases, and 17 bases lay in between. Germline values: CDR1 SGDLS, CDR2 YYNGEE. The CDR3 is 13 amino acids. Here the CDR3 DNA reads TGTGCCAGCAGCCCCAGATCCCAAGGCGGAGCTTTCTTT. This encodes CASSPRSQGGAFF.

This chain links TRBV15 with TRBJ2-3; 15 bases align to TRBD2. The trim removed 4 bases at V and 1 base at J, leaving 12 bases unmatched. The CDR3 has 20 amino acids. Germline lookup yields CDR1 LNHNV and CDR2 YYDKDF (reference sequence). Here the CDR3 reads CATSIDRTSGRAMGTDTQYF. For the CDR3, the DNA is TGTGCCACCAGCATTGACCGGACTAGCGGGAGGGCCATGGGCACAGATACGCAGTATTTT.

This clone appeared a single time. The chain joins TRBV25-1 to TRBJ2-7; 9 positions match TRBD1. The V gene end was trimmed by 4 bases and the J gene end by 3 bases; junction bases not matched to a gene: 10. The CDR3 spans 16 residues. The germline V gene has CDR1 MGHDK and CDR2 SYGVNS. This chain's CDR3 is CASSARNRGPYYEQYF. DNA of the CDR3: TGTGCCAGCAGTGCCAGAAACAGGGGGCCTTACTACGAGCAGTACTTC.

J is TRBJ1-2 and V is TRBV27; 8 bases fit TRBD1. Germline trimming cut 5 bases from V and 6 bases from J; bases unmatched to any gene: 8. This CDR3 spans 14 amino acids. Germline CDR1 is MNHEY and CDR2 is SMNVEV (reference sequence). CDR3 sequence: CASSVAGGGNGYTF. CDR3 bases: TGTGCCAGCAGTGTCGCAGGGGGCGGGAATGGCTACACCTTC.

V is TRBV28 and J is TRBJ2-3; D unclear. Germline lookup yields CDR1 MDHEN and CDR2 SYDVKM. The CDR3 totals 13 residues. The V end was cut by 5 bases, the J end by 5 bases, with 11 bases between. The DNA of the CDR3 is TGTGCCAGCAGTACACCCCACCTAGATACGCAGTATTTT. Amino acid sequence: CASSTPHLDTQYF.

The V gene is TRBV30, the J gene TRBJ2-1; D unresolved. CDR1 is GTSNPN and CDR2 is SVGIG in the germline V gene (reference sequence). Between the trimmed V and J ends, which lost 2 bases and 5 bases, there was a span of 10 bases. CDR3 size: 13 residues. This chain's CDR3 is CAWSRRQDNEQFF. The DNA of the CDR3 is TGTGCCTGGAGTAGGCGGCAAGACAATGAGCAGTTCTTC.